These T cell receptor beta chains were read from a single sample in a study of cytotoxic CD8 clonotypes in ibrutinib-treated CLL. The table came from immunoSEQ multiplex PCR; TCRdb's copy has only in-frame clones and leaves some out. The repertoire holds about 24,000 clones, with 78% as singletons. The sample was PBMCs, taken before ibrutinib treatment. Source of these receptors: a human donor with chronic lymphocytic leukemia. The CDR3 runs from the conserved cysteine through the conserved F or W. A D gene is named only where the DNA matches it firmly. Clone sizes are given selectively: once, few, many, or a class where the clone is expanded.

TRBD2 - TRBJ2-5 TRBV7-2 CASSLSPSGTQETQYF TGTGCCAGCAGCTTAAGCCCTAGCGGGACCCAAGAGACCCAGTACTTC
- - TRBJ2-3 TRBV21-1 CAIPSGRASDTQYF TGTGCCATCCCGAGCGGGAGGGCCTCAGATACGCAGTATTTT
TRBD1 - TRBJ1-1 TRBV10-3 CAISPGTGGHNTEAFF TGTGCCATCAGTCCCGGGACAGGGGGCCACAACACTGAAGCTTTCTTT
TRBD2 - TRBJ2-7 TRBV27 CASRKGLAGGVAHEQYF TGTGCCAGCAGGAAGGGACTAGCGGGAGGGGTCGCCCACGAGCAGTACTTC
- - TRBJ2-7 TRBV10-1 CATLPIDIGTLSYEQYF TGCGCCACCCTCCCGATAGATATTGGGACGTTGTCCTACGAGCAGTACTTC
- - TRBJ2-7 TRBV5-6 CASSSQGIEQYF TGTGCCAGCAGCTCACAGGGTATCGAGCAGTACTTC
- - TRBJ1-1 TRBV7-9 CASSFGTSDTEAFF TGTGCCAGCAGCTTTGGGACGTCGGACACTGAAGCTTTCTTT
TRBD1 once TRBJ2-5 TRBV6-6 CASSFGQGQAETQYF TGTGCCAGCAGTTTTGGACAGGGTCAAGCGGAGACCCAGTACTTC
- - TRBJ2-7 TRBV30 CAWSPRPGTREQYF TGTGCCTGGAGTCCCCGGCCCGGGACTCGGGAGCAGTACTTC
- - TRBJ2-3 TRBV7-2 CASRSGDTDTQYF TGTGCCAGCAGATCAGGGGACACAGATACGCAGTATTTT
TRBD2 - TRBJ2-7 TRBV28 CASSGTSGAYEQYF TGTGCCAGCAGTGGGACTAGCGGGGCCTACGAGCAGTACTTC
- - TRBJ1-2 TRBV14 CASSQLRGGGYTF TGTGCCAGCAGCCAACTCCGGGGTGGGGGCTACACCTTC
TRBD1 - TRBJ1-2 TRBV5-4 CASSLQGGANYGYTF TGTGCCAGCAGCTTGCAAGGGGGCGCCAACTATGGCTACACCTTC
- medium-sized TRBJ1-2 TRBV7-9 CASSLDRRGRDGYTF TGTGCCAGCAGCTTAGACCGACGCGGTCGAGATGGCTACACCTTC
- - TRBJ1-1 TRBV19 CASTKVGNTEAFF TGTGCCTCTACTAAGGTCGGGAACACTGAAGCTTTCTTT
- - TRBJ1-1 TRBV7-3 CASSIRQKSEAFF TGTGCCAGCAGCATCCGACAGAAATCTGAAGCTTTCTTT
TRBD2 - TRBJ2-1 TRBV5-8 CASELAGGFNEQFF TGTGCCAGCGAGCTAGCGGGAGGTTTCAATGAGCAGTTCTTC
- once TRBJ1-1 TRBV29-1 CSVIQGPNTEAFF TGCAGCGTCATACAGGGCCCGAACACTGAAGCTTTCTTT
- - TRBJ2-7 TRBV21-1 CASSKGVEQRDGNGSSYEQYF TGTGCCAGCAGCAAGGGAGTAGAGCAGCGGGATGGGAACGGGAGCTCCTACGAGCAGTACTTC
- - TRBJ1-2 TRBV29-1 CSVEGTHGYTF TGCAGCGTTGAAGGTACACATGGCTACACCTTC
- - TRBJ1-4 TRBV6-9 CASSYSGPMDEKLFF TGTGCCAGCAGTTATTCCGGGCCCATGGACGAAAAACTGTTTTTT
TRBD1 - TRBJ2-1 TRBV7-9 CASSSYRGHYNEQFF TGTGCCAGCAGCTCCTACAGGGGGCACTACAATGAGCAGTTCTTC
- - TRBJ2-5 TRBV7-2 CASSFGERLQETQYF TGTGCCAGCAGCTTCGGGGAGCGATTACAAGAGACCCAGTACTTC
TRBD1 - TRBJ2-7 TRBV5-4 CASSLDRTGSYEQYF TGTGCCAGCAGCTTGGACAGGACAGGCTCCTACGAGCAGTACTTC
- few TRBJ1-3 TRBV19 CASSSRGNTIYF TGTGCCAGTAGTAGCCGTGGAAACACCATATATTTT
TRBD1 - TRBJ1-4 TRBV30 CAWSQGARGEKLFF TGTGCCTGGAGTCAGGGGGCCAGAGGTGAAAAACTGTTTTTT